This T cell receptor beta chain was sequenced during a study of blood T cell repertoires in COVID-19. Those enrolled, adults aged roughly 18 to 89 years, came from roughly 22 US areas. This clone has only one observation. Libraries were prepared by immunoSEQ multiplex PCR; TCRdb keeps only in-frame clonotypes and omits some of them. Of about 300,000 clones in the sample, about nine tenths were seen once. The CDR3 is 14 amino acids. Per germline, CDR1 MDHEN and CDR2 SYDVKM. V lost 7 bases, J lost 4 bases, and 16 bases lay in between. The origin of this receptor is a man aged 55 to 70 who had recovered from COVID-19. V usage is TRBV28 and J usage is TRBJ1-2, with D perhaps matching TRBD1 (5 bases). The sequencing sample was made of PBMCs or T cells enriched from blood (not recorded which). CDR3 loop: CASTSSPGGYGYTF. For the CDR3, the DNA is TGTGCCAGCACCTCGTCCCCGGGGGGCTATGGCTACACCTTC.